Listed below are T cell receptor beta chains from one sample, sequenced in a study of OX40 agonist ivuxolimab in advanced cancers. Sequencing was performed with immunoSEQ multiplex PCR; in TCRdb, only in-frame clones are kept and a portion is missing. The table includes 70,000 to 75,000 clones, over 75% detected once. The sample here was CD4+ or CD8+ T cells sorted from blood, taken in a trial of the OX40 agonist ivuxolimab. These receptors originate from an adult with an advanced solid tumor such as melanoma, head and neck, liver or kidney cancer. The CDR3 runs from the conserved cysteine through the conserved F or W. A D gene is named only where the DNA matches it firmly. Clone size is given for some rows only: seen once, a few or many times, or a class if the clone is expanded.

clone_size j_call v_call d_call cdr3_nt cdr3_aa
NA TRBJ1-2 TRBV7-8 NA TGTGCCAGCAGCTTCACAGGGACGCCTAGCTATGGCTACACCTTC CASSFTGTPSYGYTF
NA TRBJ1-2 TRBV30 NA TGTGCCTGGAGCGAAAGATACGGCTACACCTTC CAWSERYGYTF
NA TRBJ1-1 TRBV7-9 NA TGTGCCAGCAGCTTAGGGGCAGCGAACACTGAAGCTTTCTTT CASSLGAANTEAFF
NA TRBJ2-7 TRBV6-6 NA TGTGCCAGCAGACCTAATATGGTCGGGGAGCAGTACTTC CASRPNMVGEQYF
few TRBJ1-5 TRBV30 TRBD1 TGTGCCTGGAGCGTAACAGGGACAGGCAATCAGCCCCAGCATTTT CAWSVTGTGNQPQHF
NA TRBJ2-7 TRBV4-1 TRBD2 TGCGCCAGCAGCCAAGGAATCCTATTAGCGGGATTTGCCTACGAGCAGTACTTC CASSQGILLAGFAYEQYF
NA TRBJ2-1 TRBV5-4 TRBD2 TGTGCCAGCAGCCTGGGACTAGCGGGAGGGCCAGGAAATGAGCAGTTCTTC CASSLGLAGGPGNEQFF
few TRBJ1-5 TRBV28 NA TGTGCCAGCAGTACCGGAGAGGGAGGACGGCAGCCCCAGCATTTT CASSTGEGGRQPQHF
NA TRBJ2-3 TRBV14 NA TGTGCCAGCAGCCAAGCCCGGAGTAGCATAGATACGCAGTATTTT CASSQARSSIDTQYF
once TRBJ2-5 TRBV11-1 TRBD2 TGTGCCAGCAGCCCCCTGGGAGGGGCTCTACAAGAGACCCAGTACTTC CASSPLGGALQETQYF
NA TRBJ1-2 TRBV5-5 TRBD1 TGTGCCAGCAGCTTTCAGGGGGCGCGGAGTAGCTATGGCTACACCTTC CASSFQGARSSYGYTF
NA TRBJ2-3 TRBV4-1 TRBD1 TGCGCCAGCAGCCAAGATAGGGACAGTACGCAGTATTTT CASSQDRDSTQYF
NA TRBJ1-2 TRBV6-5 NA TGTGCCAGCAGTTACGGGGGGATAGTGAGCGGCTACACCTTC CASSYGGIVSGYTF
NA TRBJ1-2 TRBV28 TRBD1 TGTGCCAGCAGTTGGACAGGGTCCTATGGCTACACCTTC CASSWTGSYGYTF
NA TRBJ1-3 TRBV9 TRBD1 TGTGCCAGCAGCGTAGCGTCAGGGGGTTACGGAAACACCATATATTTT CASSVASGGYGNTIYF
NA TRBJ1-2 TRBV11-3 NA TGTGCCAGCAGCTTAGCCTCCAGGGGTTATGGCTACACCTTC CASSLASRGYGYTF
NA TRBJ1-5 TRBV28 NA TGTGCCAGCAGTTTAAGGGTGGGCAATCAGCCCCAGCATTTT CASSLRVGNQPQHF
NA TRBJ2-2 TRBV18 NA TGTGCCAGCTCACCATCGGCTCGGGCGAACACCGGGGAGCTGTTTTTT CASSPSARANTGELFF
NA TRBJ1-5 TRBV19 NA TGTGCCAGTAGCCTAAGGGCAGGGGCGGTTCAGCCCCAGCATTTT CASSLRAGAVQPQHF
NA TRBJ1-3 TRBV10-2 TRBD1 TGCGCCAGCAGTGGACAGGGGTGGGGAAACACCATATATTTT CASSGQGWGNTIYF
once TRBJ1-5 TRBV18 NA TGTGCCAGCTCACGGGGCAGGGATCAGCCCCAGCATTTT CASSRGRDQPQHF
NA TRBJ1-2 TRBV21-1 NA TGTGCCAGCAGCGATGAAAGTGATGGGACAGCAAGCGCAGGGACCTTC CASSDESDGTASAGTF
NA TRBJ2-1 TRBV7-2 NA TGTGCCAGCAGCTTTATTTACAATGAGCAGTTCTTC CASSFIYNEQFF
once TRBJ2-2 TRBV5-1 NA TGCGCCAGCAGCTGGGGAGGGGGCTCGAACACCGGGGAGCTGTTTTTT CASSWGGGSNTGELFF
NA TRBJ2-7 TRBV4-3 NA TGCGCCAGCAGCCAAGAGGTCCACAAGGAGCAGTACTTC CASSQEVHKEQYF
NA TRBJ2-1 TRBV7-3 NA TGTGCCAGCAGCGGCATCGGGTACGATGAGCAGTTCTTC CASSGIGYDEQFF
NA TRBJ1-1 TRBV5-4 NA TGTGCCAGCAGCTTGAGACCGACGAACACTGAAGCTTTCTTT CASSLRPTNTEAFF
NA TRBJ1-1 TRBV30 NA TGTGCCTGGAAGAGGACAGCCGCATACACTGAAGCTTTCTTT CAWKRTAAYTEAFF
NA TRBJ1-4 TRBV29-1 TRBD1 TGCAGCGTTCGAGACAGGGGGGACGAAAAACTGTTTTTT CSVRDRGDEKLFF
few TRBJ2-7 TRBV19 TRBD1 TGTGCCAGTAGTCCCCCGGGACAGGGGGCCTACGAGCAGTACTTC CASSPPGQGAYEQYF
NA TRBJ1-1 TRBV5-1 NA TGCGCCAGCAGCTTGGTGGCCGCCTTCTTTAAGGCTGAAGCTTTCTTT CASSLVAAFFKAEAFF
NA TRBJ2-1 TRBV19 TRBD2 TGTGCCAGTAGCACTAGCGGGGGGGCCCGTAATGAGCAGTTCTTC CASSTSGGARNEQFF
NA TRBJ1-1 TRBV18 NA TGTGCCAGCTCACTCCAGGTGGGGGACACTGAAGCTTTCTTT CASSLQVGDTEAFF
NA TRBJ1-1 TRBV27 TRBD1 TGTGCCAGCAGTCCGATCCGACAGGGGGCCACTGAAGCTTTCTTT CASSPIRQGATEAFF
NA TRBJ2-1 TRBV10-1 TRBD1 TGCGCCAGCAGTGTGATGGGACAGGAATTGTACAATGAGCAGTTCTTC CASSVMGQELYNEQFF
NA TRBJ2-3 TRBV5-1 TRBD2 TGCGCCAGCAGCTTCTTACTCGAAGCGGGAGAGAGAGCAGATACGCAGTATTTT CASSFLLEAGERADTQYF
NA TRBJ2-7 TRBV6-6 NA TGTGCCAGCAGTTACCGGGAAAGCTACGAGCAGTACTTC CASSYRESYEQYF
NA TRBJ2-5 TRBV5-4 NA TGTGCCAGCAGCTCCTATGGACAGGGCCGGGGGGAGCAGTACTTC CASSSYGQGRGEQYF
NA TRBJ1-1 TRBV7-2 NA TGTGCCAGCAGCTTAGGATATCGCTATGAAGCTTTCTTT CASSLGYRYEAFF
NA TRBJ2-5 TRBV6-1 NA TGTGCCAGCAGTTTACAGGTGATCCAAGAGACCCAGTACTTC CASSLQVIQETQYF
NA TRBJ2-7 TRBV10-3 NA TGTGCCATCAGTCTAGGGGGGTTTAAGGACGAGCAGTACTTC CAISLGGFKDEQYF
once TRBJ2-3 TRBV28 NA TGTGCCAGCAGTGGAAGCACAGATACGCAGTATTTT CASSGSTDTQYF
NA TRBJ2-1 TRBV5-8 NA TGTGCCAGCAGCTCTTGGATGCGGGGAACCTATGAGCAGTTCTTC CASSSWMRGTYEQFF
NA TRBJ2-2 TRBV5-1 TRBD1 TGCGCCAGCAGCAAGGACAGGCTCACCACCGGGGAGCTGTTTTTT CASSKDRLTTGELFF
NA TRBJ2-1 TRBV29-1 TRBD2 TGCAGCGTTGTTGGAGCGGGAGTCGCACATGAGCAGTTCTTC CSVVGAGVAHEQFF
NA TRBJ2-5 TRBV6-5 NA TGTGCCAGCAGTGAGCGGGTGGGGGAGACCCAGTACTTC CASSERVGETQYF
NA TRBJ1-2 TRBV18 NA TGTGCCAGCTCACCCTCAGGGGAATCCTATGGCTACACCTTC CASSPSGESYGYTF
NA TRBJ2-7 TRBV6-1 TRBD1 TGTGCCGGGGGACAGGGTAGGAACGAGCAGTACTTC CAGGQGRNEQYF
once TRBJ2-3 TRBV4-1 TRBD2 TGCGCCAGCAGCCAAGATCCCCCGACTAGCGGGGGCCGCACAGATACGCAGTATTTT CASSQDPPTSGGRTDTQYF
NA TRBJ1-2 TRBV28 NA TGTGCCAGCAGTTTCAACTCAGGGGTGGGCTACACCTTC CASSFNSGVGYTF
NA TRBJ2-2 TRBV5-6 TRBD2 TGTGCCAGCAGCTTGTTGGGAGGGACGGCGAACACCGGGGAGCTGTTTTTT CASSLLGGTANTGELFF
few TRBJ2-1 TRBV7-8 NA TGTGCCAGCAGCCCCGGGGCCCTCGGGGAGCAGTTCTTC CASSPGALGEQFF
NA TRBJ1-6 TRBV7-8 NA TGTGCCAGCAGCTTAGCCGGACCTTCACCCCTCCACTTT CASSLAGPSPLHF
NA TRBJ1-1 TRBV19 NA TGTGCCAGCACCCAGCAGGGAATGAACACTGAAGCTTTCTTT CASTQQGMNTEAFF
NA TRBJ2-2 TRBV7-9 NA TGTGCTATTAGAGGAACCGGGGAGCTGTTTTTT CAIRGTGELFF
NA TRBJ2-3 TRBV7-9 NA TGTGCCAGCAGCTTCCGACCGGGGGGCGGGAGAAATACGCAGTATTTT CASSFRPGGGRNTQYF
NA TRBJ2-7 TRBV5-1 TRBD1 TGCGCCAGCAGCCAGGACAGGGTATCCCTCGAGCAGTACTTC CASSQDRVSLEQYF